The 9 T cell receptor beta chains below come from one sample, sequenced in a study of shared clonotypes between healthy human individuals. Sequencing was performed with immunoSEQ multiplex PCR; in TCRdb, only in-frame clones are kept and a portion is missing. The sample lists 2 million to 2.5 million clones; around 95% were seen once. The sequenced material came from naive CD4+ T cells sorted from blood. Indicated subset: CD45RA+ positively selected. The receptors stem from a man aged 18-30 years in good health.

The rearrangement links TRBV5-8 to TRBJ1-4; D gene ambiguous. CDR1 and CDR2 from the germline V gene are SGHTS and YDEGEE. The V end lost 5 bases, the J end lost 8 bases, and 19 bases lay between the germline ends. This CDR3 contains 15 residues. The CDR3 loop is CASRLSGTGREKLFF. CDR3 in DNA: TGTGCCAGCAGACTTTCTGGTACTGGGAGGGAAAAACTGTTTTTT.

V usage is TRBV7-9 and J usage is TRBJ1-2, with unresolved D. Germline CDR1 is SEHNR and CDR2 is FQNEAQ (reference sequence). V lost 1 base and J lost 7, with 16 bases in between. The CDR3 sequence is 15 residues long. The CDR3 DNA sequence: TGTGCCAGCAGCTTAGGTGGCGAATCATTAGGTGGCTACACCTTC. As protein: CASSLGGESLGGYTF.

The V and J genes are TRBV7-3 and TRBJ2-1; 8 positions match TRBD2. The junction had 1 base not matched to a gene; V was cut back by 0 bases and J by 3 bases. The CDR3 is 15 amino acids. The germline V gene encodes CDR1 SGHTA and CDR2 FQGTGA. Here the CDR3 reads CASSLTGTSYNEQFF. The CDR3 DNA sequence: TGTGCCAGCAGCTTAACCGGGACTAGCTACAATGAGCAGTTCTTC.

The chain employs TRBV2 and TRBJ1-2; perhaps TRBD1 as D (6 bases). V was shortened by 6 bases and J by 4 bases, with 12 bases between the two germline ends. Germline V gives CDR1 SNHLY, CDR2 FYNNEI. The CDR3 has 13 amino acids. For the CDR3, the DNA is TGTGCCAGCAGCGCCACAGGGAGCTATGGCTACACCTTC. Its translation is CASSATGSYGYTF. Looking up the rest from reference TRBV2 and TRBJ1-2 gives the full variable domain: EPEVTQTPSHQVTQMGQEVILRCVPISNHLYFYWYRQILGQKVEFLVSFYNNEISEKSEIFDDQFSVERPDGSNFTLKIRSTKLEDSAMYFCASSATGSYGYTFGSGTRLTVV.

The rearrangement links TRBV10-1 to TRBJ2-7, with 7 positions matching TRBD2. V gave up 2 bases and J gave up 3 bases; unmatched junction bases: 1. The CDR3 is 13 amino acids. CDR1 WNHNN and CDR2 SYGVQD come from the germline V gene (reference sequence). The CDR3 reads CASSEGGGYEQYF. CDR3 DNA: TGCGCCAGCAGTGAGGGGGGGGGCTACGAGCAGTACTTC.

This clone was recorded once. The chain links TRBV19 to TRBJ2-5; no clear D. Germline V CDR1 and CDR2: LNHDA, SQIVND (reference sequence). The CDR3 consists of 11 residues. Trimming cost V 8 bases and J 4 bases, with 8 bases left between them. This chain's CDR3 is CASESRETQYF. Written as DNA, the CDR3 is TGTGCCAGTGAATCGAGAGAGACCCAGTACTTC.

This rearrangement joins TRBV28 to TRBJ1-1; D is unclear. Per germline, CDR1 MDHEN and CDR2 SYDVKM. Trimming shortened V by 8 bases and J by 0 bases, and 10 bases separated the two germline ends. This CDR3 region has 13 residues. The CDR3 reads CASWRYMNTEAFF. CDR3 nucleotide sequence: TGTGCCAGCTGGCGGTATATGAACACTGAAGCTTTCTTT. Filled out from reference TRBV28 and TRBJ1-1, the complete variable domain reads DVKVTQSSRYLVKRTGEKVFLECVQDMDHENMFWYRQDPGLGLRLIYFSYDVKMKEKGDIPEGYSVSREKKERFSLILESASTNQTSMYLCASWRYMNTEAFFGQGTRLTVV.

This chain links TRBV30 with TRBJ2-7; no clear D gene. Germline V CDR1 and CDR2: GTSNPN, SVGIG (reference sequence). Trimming cost V 0 bases and J 5 bases, with 11 bases left between them. CDR3 length: 13 amino acids. As DNA, the CDR3 is TGTGCCTGGAGTGTAAGGGTGAGCAACGAGCAGTACTTC. Residues: CAWSVRVSNEQYF.

The chain links TRBV20-1 to TRBJ2-3; D is unresolved. V lost 6 bases to trimming and J lost 6 bases, with 10 bases between them. CDR1 is DFQATT, CDR2 SNEGSKA, per germline (reference sequence). This CDR3 has 11 residues. The CDR3 coding sequence is TGCAGTGCCCTAGGCGAGGATACGCAGTATTTT. Translation gives CSALGEDTQYF.